A single sample gave rise to the 12 T cell receptor beta chains below, sequenced in a study of beta chain features in type 1 diabetes. Sequenced material consisted of expressed TCRB transcripts (all of the isolated RNA was reverse transcribed). Only in-frame clones appear in the TCRdb table, and some are missing; sequencing was by immunoSEQ multiplex PCR. The sample yields about 340,000 clones, 7% to 9% seen once. The sequenced material came from central memory CD4+ T cells from blood. Receptor source: a woman younger than 35 in good health.

This clone was recorded a few times. This rearrangement joins TRBV7-9 to TRBJ2-7; perhaps TRBD1 as D (6 bases). This CDR3 has 14 residues. The V and J ends lost 2 bases and 3 bases respectively, with 11 bases between them. CDR1 is SEHNR and CDR2 is FQNEAQ in the germline V gene (reference sequence). CDR3 sequence reads: CASSLQGPVYEQYF. The CDR3 DNA is TGTGCCAGCAGCTTACAGGGGCCGGTCTACGAGCAGTACTTC.

This clone was found a few times. The chain employs TRBV11-2 and TRBJ2-5; TRBD2 matches at 10 bases. Germline-derived CDR1 and CDR2 are SGHAT and FQNNGV. J was trimmed by 5 bases and V by 4 bases; bases with no gene match: 7. The CDR3 totals 15 residues. CDR3 residues: CASSSLAGVWETQYF. CDR3 in DNA: TGTGCCAGCAGCTCCCTAGCGGGAGTGTGGGAGACCCAGTACTTC.

A remark on this clone: The sample has other DNA sequences that encode this CDR3 too. The chain joins TRBV29-1 to TRBJ2-7; 9 nucleotides agree with TRBD1. Germline V lookup: CDR1 SQVTM, CDR2 ANQGSEA. The CDR3 contains 16 residues. The trim removed 6 bases at V and 3 bases at J, leaving 15 bases unmatched. For the CDR3, the DNA is TGCAGCGTGTACACGGGACAGGGTCCGGGACGCTACGAGCAGTACTTC. This sequence encodes CSVYTGQGPGRYEQYF.

This clone was picked up many times. V and J are TRBV7-9 and TRBJ1-1, with D unresolved. From germline, CDR1 is SEHNR and CDR2 FQNEAQ (reference sequence). The CDR3 totals 13 residues. The V and J ends lost 7 bases and 1 base respectively, with 10 bases between them. Here the CDR3 reads CASKDFGNTEAFF. CDR3 in DNA: TGTGCCAGCAAGGACTTTGGGAACACTGAAGCTTTCTTT.

The chain links TRBV12-5 to TRBJ2-1, with 11 bases that match TRBD2. Trimming at V came to 7 bases and at J to 4 bases, leaving 9 bases not matched to a gene. Germline loops: CDR1 LGHNT, CDR2 FRNRAP. This CDR3 has 16 amino acids. The CDR3 bases are TGTGCTAGTGCCTTCGGCTCTAGCGGGGGGTACAATGAGCAGTTCTTC. Translation: CASAFGSSGGYNEQFF.

The chain employs TRBV7-2 and TRBJ2-1, with 9 bases fitting TRBD2. After removal of 4 bases from V and 3 bases from J, the junction contained 16 bases not matched to a gene. This CDR3 has 19 residues. Germline CDR1 is SGHTA and CDR2 is FQGNSA. Here the CDR3 reads CASSSRDPTSGQGYNEQFF. The DNA for the CDR3 is TGTGCCAGCAGCTCACGCGACCCGACTAGCGGCCAAGGCTACAATGAGCAGTTCTTC.

The chain couples TRBV9 to TRBJ2-2; D may be TRBD2 (6 bases). CDR3 length equals 15 residues. Between the trimmed V and J ends, which lost 1 base and 5 bases, there was a span of 12 bases. Germline values: CDR1 SGDLS, CDR2 YYNGEE. The CDR3 spells CASSVTGLQTGELFF. In DNA form, the CDR3 reads TGTGCCAGCAGCGTAACCGGACTACAGACCGGGGAGCTGTTTTTT.

The rearrangement links TRBV2 to TRBJ2-7, with 10 bases matching TRBD1. The CDR3 covers 14 residues. Trimming removed 6 bases from V and 6 bases from J; junction bases left unmatched: 8. Germline V gene sequence: CDR1 SNHLY, CDR2 FYNNEI. This CDR3 is CASRNRDRGPEQYF. In DNA form, the CDR3 reads TGTGCCAGCAGAAACCGGGACAGGGGACCCGAGCAGTACTTC.

This clone turned up a few times. The chain combines TRBV6-5 with TRBJ2-3; 7 nucleotides align to TRBD2. Per the germline V gene, CDR1 is MNHEY and CDR2 is SVGAGI. CDR3 size: 13 residues. Germline trimming cut 6 bases from V and 3 bases from J; bases unmatched to any gene: 3. The CDR3 region has the DNA TGTGCCAGCAGAAGCGGGGAAACAGATACGCAGTATTTT. This encodes CASRSGETDTQYF.

Comment on this clone: The same CDR3 is also encoded by other DNA sequences in this sample. The chain uses TRBV9 and TRBJ1-5; 7 bases match TRBD1. This CDR3 contains 14 residues. Germline lookup yields CDR1 SGDLS and CDR2 YYNGEE. Unmatched junction bases numbered 6, after V lost 4 bases and J lost 5 bases. Written as DNA, the CDR3 is TGTGCCAGCAGCCCGACAGGGTTGGATCAGCCCCAGCATTTT. Protein product: CASSPTGLDQPQHF.

This clone has just a few counts. The gene calls are TRBV9 and TRBJ2-1, with 9 bases matching TRBD2. The germline V gene has CDR1 SGDLS and CDR2 YYNGEE. J gave up 7 bases and V 3 bases, and 14 bases lay outside the gene matches. The length of the CDR3 is 17 residues. CDR3 nucleotide sequence: TGTGCCAGCAGCGCTATGGTCTTGGGGACTAGCAGGAATGAGCAGTTCTTC. This gives the protein CASSAMVLGTSRNEQFF.

In this sample, this clone turned up a few times. The chain uses TRBV2 and TRBJ2-7; D is perhaps TRBD1 or TRBD2 (5 bases each). The CDR3 contains 14 residues. Germline CDR1 is SNHLY and CDR2 is FYNNEI. V was clipped by 4 bases and J by 0 bases, with 10 bases between them. CDR3 in DNA: TGTGCCAGCAGTGGGGACCGGGACTCCTACGAGCAGTACTTC. Protein: CASSGDRDSYEQYF.